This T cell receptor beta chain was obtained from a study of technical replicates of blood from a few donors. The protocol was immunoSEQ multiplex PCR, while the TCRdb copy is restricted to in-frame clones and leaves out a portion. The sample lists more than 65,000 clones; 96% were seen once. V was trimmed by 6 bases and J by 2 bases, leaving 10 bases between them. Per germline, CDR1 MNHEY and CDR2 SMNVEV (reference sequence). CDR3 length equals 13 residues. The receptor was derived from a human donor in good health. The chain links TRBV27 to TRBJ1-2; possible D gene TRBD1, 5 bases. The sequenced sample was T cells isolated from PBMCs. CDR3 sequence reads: CASREGRNYGYTF. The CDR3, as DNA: TGTGCCAGCAGGGAGGGGCGGAACTATGGCTACACCTTC.